This TCR beta chain was sequenced in a study of blood T cell repertoires in COVID-19 (dated by TCRdb to about 2020). Background for the entire study: Samples covering the acute and convalescent phases of COVID-19 were provided by collaborators in the United States, Italy and Spain. The material from the prospective study consisted of cDNA or gDNA derived from T cells, B-cell-depleted T cells, or PBMCs. The dataset comprised deeply sampled blood TCRbeta repertoires from subjects exposed to, actively infected with, or recovered from COVID-19. The repertoires were released in a freely available public database intended as a resource for research on the immune response to SARS-CoV-2. The samples were drawn from the first 160 participants of the ongoing ImmuneRACE study and from under 1,500 subjects provided by 6 global collaborators. Nearly every sample came with metadata listing a de-identified subject ID, COVID-19 status, age in years and sex. Where available, HLA class I and class II types were taken from metadata supplied by the sample provider and were not determined by assay-based typing. Broad study findings and their caveats: The amount of clinical and demographic metadata varied by source and participant and was provided uncurated.

TCRbeta CDR3 regions were amplified from genomic DNA by means of the immunoSEQ Assay, a bias-controlled multiplex PCR. The study's own analysis went as follows. The number of nucleated cells in each sample was estimated by amplification of reference gene primers within the assay. To quantify the absolute abundance of each unique TCRbeta CDR3 rearrangement, sequence reads were collapsed and filtered. For each sample, productive Simpson clonality was calculated as the square root of Simpson's diversity index across productive rearrangements. TCRdb carries this immuneACCESS record with in-frame sequences only. Its versions omit some clonotypes, under half of them owing to an unresolved V gene in the studies checked, with the rest unexplained. For V, J and clone size, that table is used; D and trimming come from the DNA. The sample table shows some 400,000 clones, and around 87% are seen once. 0.9% to 1.2% of the sample is taken by the ten largest.

In the germline V gene, CDR1 corresponds to SGDLS and CDR2 to YYNGEE. A distance of 14 bases separates the germline ends of V and J, which lose 3 bases and 7 bases respectively. The CDR3 spans 15 residues, from the cysteine through the phenylalanine. Just CDR3 DNA is preserved here, 45 bases in frame from base 1. Turning to this clone: The antigen this receptor binds is unknown. No per-base quality is available; no much larger clone lies one base away.

In the prospective study, participants were about 18 to 100 years old, resided in under 30 geographic areas of the United States, and were enrolled through a virtual design. To assign participants to cohorts, the prospective study relied on clinical history that participants themselves reported in a screening survey and a study questionnaire. Recovered participants in ImmuneRACE Cohort 3 were defined as having two consecutive negative NP/OP PCR tests, clearance from a healthcare professional, or resolution of symptoms. Each participant in the prospective study had whole blood, serum and a nasopharyngeal or oropharyngeal swab collected by mobile phlebotomists. Additional blood draws and questionnaires over an approximately 2-month period could optionally be provided by prospective study participants. Prospective study blood samples were shipped either frozen or at room temperature before DNA extraction.

The chain couples TRBV9 to TRBJ1-6; a weak D assignment points to TRBD1 (5 bases agree). The source material was PBMCs or T cells enriched from blood (not recorded which). The source of this sequence is a man aged 25-45 years who had recovered from COVID-19. Here is the DNA: TGTGCCAGCAGCGCTCAACAGGTTCTGAATTCACCCCTCCACTTT. It is translated as CASSAQQVLNSPLHF.